This is a list of T cell receptor beta chains from one sample in a study of T cells in Graves' hyperthyroidism and ophthalmopathy. TCRdb processed the multiplex PCR reads anew with MiXCR; each CDR3 protein has one entry. This repertoire shows roughly 500,000 distinct CDR3 sequences, 46% found once; its top ten account for about two fifths. The specimen sequenced was peripheral blood or thyroid tissue (not recorded which). These receptors came from an adult woman with Graves' disease, either hyperthyroidism or ophthalmopathy (not recorded which). CDR3s include the opening cysteine and the closing phenylalanine or tryptophan. The D gene is left open where the match is weak. Part of the rows lack a size; the others show once, few, many or a class for expanded clones.

d_gene	abundance	v_gene	j_gene	CDR3aa	CDR3nt
TRBD1	many	TRBV9	TRBJ1-5	CASSRDRSNQPQHF	TGTGCCAGCAGTCGGGACAGAAGCAATCAGCCCCAGCATTTT
NA	once	TRBV15	TRBJ1-1	CATRRGITNEAFF	TGTGCCACCAGGCGGGGGATAACTAATGAAGCTTTCTTT
TRBD2	few	TRBV24-1	TRBJ2-1	CATSASAGGDMFF	TGTGCCACCAGTGCCAGCGCGGGGGGTGATATGTTCTTC
TRBD2	NA	TRBV6-5	TRBJ2-6	CASSPQGELAGASGANVLTF	TGTGCCAGCAGCCCCCAAGGCGAACTAGCGGGAGCCTCTGGGGCCAACGTCCTGACTTTC
NA	NA	TRBV5-6	TRBJ1-1	CASSLAFYRIRGTYTEAFF	TGTGCCAGCAGCTTGGCCTTCTACCGGATAAGGGGTACGTACACTGAAGCTTTCTTT
NA	NA	TRBV30	TRBJ2-7	CAWSSGSYEQYF	TGTGCCTGGAGTAGCGGTTCCTACGAGCAGTACTTC
NA	NA	TRBV11-2	TRBJ1-2	CASTQQVNYGYTF	TGTGCCAGCACCCAACAGGTGAACTATGGCTACACCTTC
TRBD2	many	TRBV9	TRBJ2-2	CASSAQLAGGWELFF	TGTGCCAGCAGCGCCCAGCTAGCGGGAGGGTGGGAGCTGTTTTTT
NA	once	TRBV7-6	TRBJ1-3	CASSLGPIGVRNTIYF	TGTGCCAGCAGCTTAGGGCCTATAGGCGTTCGAAACACCATATATTTT
TRBD1	many	TRBV27	TRBJ1-6	CASSLTGVSSPLHF	TGTGCCAGCAGTCTGACAGGGGTGAGTTCACCCCTCCACTTT
NA	NA	TRBV11-2	TRBJ2-5	CASSLYGGDQETQYF	TGTGCCAGCAGCTTATATGGCGGGGACCAAGAGACCCAGTACTTC
NA	many	TRBV10-2	TRBJ1-2	CASSESWGELRNYGYTF	TGCGCCAGCAGTGAGTCATGGGGAGAATTACGGAACTATGGCTACACCTTC
NA	NA	TRBV7-8	TRBJ1-4	CASSLVGDVGEKLFF	TGTGCCAGCAGCTTAGTGGGGGATGTCGGTGAAAAACTGTTTTTT
NA	many	TRBV5-8	TRBJ1-5	CASSLGALPGTQNQPQHF	TGTGCCAGCAGCTTGGGGGCCCTCCCCGGGACACAGAATCAGCCCCAGCATTTT
NA	many	TRBV4-2	TRBJ1-5	CASSQDIGQFNQPQHF	TGTGCCAGCAGCCAAGATATAGGCCAGTTCAATCAGCCCCAGCATTTT
NA	many	TRBV2	TRBJ1-5	CASSDVQDNQPQHF	TGTGCCAGCAGTGATGTACAGGACAATCAGCCCCAGCATTTT
NA	NA	TRBV15	TRBJ2-5	CATSRRSLETQYF	TGTGCCACCAGCAGAAGAAGCCTGGAGACCCAGTACTTC
TRBD2	few	TRBV10-3	TRBJ2-7	CAISAPRAGGGYEQYF	TGTGCCATCAGTGCACCCCGAGCGGGGGGCGGGTACGAGCAGTACTTC
TRBD2	many	TRBV7-2	TRBJ2-7	CASSHTSGNYEQYF	TGTGCCAGCAGCCATACTAGCGGGAACTACGAGCAGTACTTC
NA	NA	TRBV4-2	TRBJ2-7	CASSQGGSSYEQYF	TGTGCCAGCAGCCAAGGCGGCAGCTCCTACGAGCAGTACTTC
TRBD1	NA	TRBV9	TRBJ1-4	CASNKGQGDEKLFF	TGTGCCAGCAATAAGGGACAGGGAGATGAAAAACTGTTTTTT
NA	NA	TRBV29-1	TRBJ2-2	CSVFTGSDTGELFF	TGCAGCGTTTTCACCGGGTCAGACACCGGGGAGCTGTTTTTT